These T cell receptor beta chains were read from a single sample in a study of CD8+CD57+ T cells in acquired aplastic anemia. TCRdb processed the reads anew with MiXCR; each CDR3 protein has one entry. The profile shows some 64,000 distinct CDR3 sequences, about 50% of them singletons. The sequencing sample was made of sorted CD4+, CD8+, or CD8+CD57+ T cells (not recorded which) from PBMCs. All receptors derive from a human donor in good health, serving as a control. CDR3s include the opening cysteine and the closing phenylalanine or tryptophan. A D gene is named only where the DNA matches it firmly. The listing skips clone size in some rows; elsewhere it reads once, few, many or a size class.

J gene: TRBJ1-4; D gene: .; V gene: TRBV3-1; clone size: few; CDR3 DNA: TGTGCCAGCAGCCAAGCCCCGAGAGGGATTAATGAAAAACTGTTTTTT; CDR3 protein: CASSQAPRGINEKLFF
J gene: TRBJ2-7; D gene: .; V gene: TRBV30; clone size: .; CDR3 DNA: TGTGCCTGGAGCCCGGGGAACTACTACGAGCAGTACTTC; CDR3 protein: CAWSPGNYYEQYF
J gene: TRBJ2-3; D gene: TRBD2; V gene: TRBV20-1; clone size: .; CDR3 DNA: TGCAGTGCTAGCGGGGAGGGCCCGGGAGATACGCAGTATTTT; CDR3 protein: CSASGEGPGDTQYF
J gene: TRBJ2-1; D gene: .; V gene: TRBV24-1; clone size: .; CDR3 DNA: TGTGCCACCAGTGATCCTACAGGGAGGGGTGGCGACAATGAGCAGTTCTTC; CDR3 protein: CATSDPTGRGGDNEQFF
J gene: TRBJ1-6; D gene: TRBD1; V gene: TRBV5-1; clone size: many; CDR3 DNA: TGCGCCAGCAGCTTACGTGGACAGGGGGATAATTCACCCCTCCACTTT; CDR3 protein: CASSLRGQGDNSPLHF
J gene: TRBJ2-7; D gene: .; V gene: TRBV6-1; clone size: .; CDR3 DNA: TGTGCCAGCAGTGAAAGGGGGATTAACTCCTACGAGCAGTACTTC; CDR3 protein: CASSERGINSYEQYF
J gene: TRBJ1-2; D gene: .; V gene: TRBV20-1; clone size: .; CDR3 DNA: TGCAGTGCTAGAGATCTGCCCAGATGGAGCGGCTACACCTTC; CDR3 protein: CSARDLPRWSGYTF
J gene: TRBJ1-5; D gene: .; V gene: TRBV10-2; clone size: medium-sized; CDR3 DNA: TGCGCCAGCAGTGAGTACTCAGGGGTGAGGCAGCCCCAGCATTTT; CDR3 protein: CASSEYSGVRQPQHF
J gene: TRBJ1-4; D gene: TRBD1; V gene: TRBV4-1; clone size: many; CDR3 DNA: TGCGCCAGCACCCGGGACAGAAGTGAAAAACTGTTTTTT; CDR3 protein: CASTRDRSEKLFF
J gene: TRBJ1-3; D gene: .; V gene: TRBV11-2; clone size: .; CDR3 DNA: TGTGCCAGCAGCTCACGGTGGGGGGCCTCTGGAAACACCATATATTTT; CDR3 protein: CASSSRWGASGNTIYF
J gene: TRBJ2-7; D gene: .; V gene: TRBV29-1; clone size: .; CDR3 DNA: TGCAGCGTTGTACAGGGTTTTTCCTACGAGCAGTACTTC; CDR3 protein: CSVVQGFSYEQYF
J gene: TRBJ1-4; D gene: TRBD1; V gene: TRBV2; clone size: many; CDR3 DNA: TGTGCCAGCAGTGACGGACAGGGGGTAAATGAAAAACTGTTTTTT; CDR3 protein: CASSDGQGVNEKLFF
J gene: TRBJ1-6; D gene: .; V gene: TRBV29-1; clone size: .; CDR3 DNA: TGCAGCACCGACAGCGGCACAGATACGCAGTATAATTCACCCCTCCACTTT; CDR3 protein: CSTDSGTDTQYNSPLHF
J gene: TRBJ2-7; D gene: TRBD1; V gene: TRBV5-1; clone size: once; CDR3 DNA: TGCGCCAGCAGCCCCAGGACAGGGGGAATCTCCTACGAGCAGTACTTC; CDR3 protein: CASSPRTGGISYEQYF
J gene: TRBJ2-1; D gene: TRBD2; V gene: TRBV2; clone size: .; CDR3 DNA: TGTGCCAGCAGGCAGGGACTAGCGGGAAACAATGAGCAGTTCTTC; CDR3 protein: CASRQGLAGNNEQFF
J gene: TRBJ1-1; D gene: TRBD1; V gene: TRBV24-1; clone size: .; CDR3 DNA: TGTGCCACCAGTTTCCTACGGACAGGAATGAACACTGAAGCTTTCTTT; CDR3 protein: CATSFLRTGMNTEAFF
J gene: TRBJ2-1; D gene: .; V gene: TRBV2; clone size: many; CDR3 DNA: TGTGCCAGCAGTGAAAGCAGGGTCCTCTACAATGAGCAGTTCTTC; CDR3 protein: CASSESRVLYNEQFF
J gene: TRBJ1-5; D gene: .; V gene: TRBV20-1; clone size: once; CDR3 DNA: TGCAGTGCTAGAGGGGGAACGGATAGCAATCAGCCCCAGCATTTT; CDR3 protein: CSARGGTDSNQPQHF
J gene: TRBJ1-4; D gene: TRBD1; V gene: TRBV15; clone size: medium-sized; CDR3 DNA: TGTGCCACCAGCAGCGCGACCGGGACAGGGAATGAAAAACTGTTTTTT; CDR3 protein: CATSSATGTGNEKLFF
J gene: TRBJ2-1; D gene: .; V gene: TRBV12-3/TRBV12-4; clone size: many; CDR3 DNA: TGTGCCAGCAGTTTAGGCGCAGCTGGAAATGAGCAGTTCTTC; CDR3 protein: CASSLGAAGNEQFF
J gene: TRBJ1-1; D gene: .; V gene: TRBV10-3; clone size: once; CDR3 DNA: TGTGCCATCAGAGGACAGAACACTGAAGCTTTCTTT; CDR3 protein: CAIRGQNTEAFF
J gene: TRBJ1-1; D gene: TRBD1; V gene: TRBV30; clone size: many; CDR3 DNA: TGTGCCTGGAGGGGACAGACGAACACTGAAGCTTTCTTT; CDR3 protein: CAWRGQTNTEAFF
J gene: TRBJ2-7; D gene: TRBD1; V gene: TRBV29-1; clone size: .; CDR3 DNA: TGCAGCGTTGGACAGGGAGACCCTTCCTACGAGCAGTACTTC; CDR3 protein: CSVGQGDPSYEQYF
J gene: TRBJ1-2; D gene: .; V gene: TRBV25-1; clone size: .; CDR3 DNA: .; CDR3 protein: CASSLLAGAGDTQYFGPYGYTF
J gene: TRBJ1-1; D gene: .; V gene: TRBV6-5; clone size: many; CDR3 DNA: TGTGCCAGCAGTTACGCCACAGTGGGATTGGGCACTGAAGCTTTCTTT; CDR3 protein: CASSYATVGLGTEAFF
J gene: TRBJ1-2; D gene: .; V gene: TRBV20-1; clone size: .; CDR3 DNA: TGCAGTGCTAACAGGGAGGACTATGGCTACACCTTC; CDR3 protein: CSANREDYGYTF
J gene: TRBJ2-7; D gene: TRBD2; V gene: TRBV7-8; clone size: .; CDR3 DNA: TGTGCCAGCAGCTTAGCGCCTAGCGGGGGCTACGAGCAGTACTTC; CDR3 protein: CASSLAPSGGYEQYF
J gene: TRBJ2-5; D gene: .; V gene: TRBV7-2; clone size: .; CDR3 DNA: TGTGCCAGCACCGAGGTCGGAGAGACCCAGTACTTC; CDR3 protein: CASTEVGETQYF
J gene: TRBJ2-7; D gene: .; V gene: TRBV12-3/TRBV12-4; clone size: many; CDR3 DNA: TGTGCCAGCAGATCCCAGGAATCCTACGAGCAGTACTTC; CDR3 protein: CASRSQESYEQYF
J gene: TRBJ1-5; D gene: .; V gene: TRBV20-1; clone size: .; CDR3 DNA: TGCAGTGCTAGAGTCCAGGGCAGTCGACAAGGGGAGAGCAATCAGCCCCAGCATTTT; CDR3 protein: CSARVQGSRQGESNQPQHF
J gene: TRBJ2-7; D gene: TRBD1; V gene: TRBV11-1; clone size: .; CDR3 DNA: TGTGCCAGCAGCTTATTACCGGGACAGGGGTGGAACGAGCAGTACTTC; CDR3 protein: CASSLLPGQGWNEQYF
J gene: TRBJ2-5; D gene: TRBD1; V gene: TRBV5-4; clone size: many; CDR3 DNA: TGTGCCAGCAGCTCGGGACAGGGGGCTGGGTACAATTCCCAGTACTTC; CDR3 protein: CASSSGQGAGYNSQYF
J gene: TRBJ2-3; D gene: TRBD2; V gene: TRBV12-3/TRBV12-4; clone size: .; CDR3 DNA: TGTGCCAGCAGCCCACATCGTAGCGGGAGCGGAACAGATACGCAGTATTTT; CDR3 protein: CASSPHRSGSGTDTQYF
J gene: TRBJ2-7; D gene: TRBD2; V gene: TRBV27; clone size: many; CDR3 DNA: TGTGCCAGCAGGGAACTACCGGGACTAGCTGTCTACGAGCAGTACTTC; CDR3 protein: CASRELPGLAVYEQYF
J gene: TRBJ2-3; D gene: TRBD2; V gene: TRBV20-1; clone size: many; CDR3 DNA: TGCAGTGCTGGCGGGACTAGCGGGAGTCGGGTCACAGATACGCAGTATTTT; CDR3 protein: CSAGGTSGSRVTDTQYF
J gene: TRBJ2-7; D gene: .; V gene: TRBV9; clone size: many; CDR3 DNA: TGTGCCAGCAGCGTAAGTCCAGGGGAATACGAGCAGTACTTC; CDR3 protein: CASSVSPGEYEQYF
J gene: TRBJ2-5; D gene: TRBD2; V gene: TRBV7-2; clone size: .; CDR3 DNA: TGTGCCAGCAGCTTCCTAGCGGGGGTGGAGACCCAGTACTTC; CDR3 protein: CASSFLAGVETQYF
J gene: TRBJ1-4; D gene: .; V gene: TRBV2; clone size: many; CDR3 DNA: TGTGCCAGCAGTGCATCAGGGTCAGCTAATGAAAAACTGTTTTTT; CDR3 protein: CASSASGSANEKLFF
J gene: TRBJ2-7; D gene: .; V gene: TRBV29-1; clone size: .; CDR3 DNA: TGCAGCGTAGGGCAGTTCTACGAGCAGTACTTC; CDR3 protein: CSVGQFYEQYF
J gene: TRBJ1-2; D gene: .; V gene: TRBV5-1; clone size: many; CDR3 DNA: TGCGCCAGCAGCTTTGGGGACGGGAGGGACTATGGCTACACCTTC; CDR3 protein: CASSFGDGRDYGYTF
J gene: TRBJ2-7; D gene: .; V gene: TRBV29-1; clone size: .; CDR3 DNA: TGCAGCGTTGAATACACCCCCTACGAGCAGTACTTC; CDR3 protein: CSVEYTPYEQYF
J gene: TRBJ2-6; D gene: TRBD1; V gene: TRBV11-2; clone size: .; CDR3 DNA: TGTGCCAGCAGCAAGGGACAGGGTGGTGGGGCCAACGTCCTGACTTTC; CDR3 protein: CASSKGQGGGANVLTF
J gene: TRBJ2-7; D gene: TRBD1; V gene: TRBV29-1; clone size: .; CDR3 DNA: TGCAGCGTGGGGGACAGGGATCAGCCCCAGCAGTACTTC; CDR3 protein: CSVGDRDQPQQYF
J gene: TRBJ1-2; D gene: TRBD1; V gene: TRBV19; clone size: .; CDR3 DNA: TGTGCCAGCCACCTAGGACAGGCCTATGGCTACACCTTC; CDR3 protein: CASHLGQAYGYTF
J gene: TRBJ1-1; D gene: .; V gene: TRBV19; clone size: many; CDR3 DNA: TGTGCCAGTAGTACCCGGGGACGGATGAACACTGAAGCTTTCTTT; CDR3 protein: CASSTRGRMNTEAFF
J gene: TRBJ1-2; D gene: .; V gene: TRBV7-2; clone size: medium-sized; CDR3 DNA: TGTGCCAGCAGCTACGGTGGGCACGGGATCAGTGGCTACACCTTC; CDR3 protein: CASSYGGHGISGYTF
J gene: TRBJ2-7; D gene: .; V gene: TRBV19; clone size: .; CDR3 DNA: TGTGCCAGTAGTCCGGAACCGGGACATGAGCAGTACTTC; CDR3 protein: CASSPEPGHEQYF
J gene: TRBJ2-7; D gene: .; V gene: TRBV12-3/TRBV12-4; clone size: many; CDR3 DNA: TGTGCCAGCAGTCGCGGACAGTCCTACGAGCAGTACTTC; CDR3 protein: CASSRGQSYEQYF
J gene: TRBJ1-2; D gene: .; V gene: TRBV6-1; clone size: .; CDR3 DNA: TGTGCCAGCAGTCAAGGGGAGTATGGCCACACCTTC; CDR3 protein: CASSQGEYGHTF
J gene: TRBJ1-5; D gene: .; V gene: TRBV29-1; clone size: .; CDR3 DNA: TGCAGCGTGGGTGGGAGGGGTGAGCAGCCCCAGCATTTT; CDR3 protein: CSVGGRGEQPQHF
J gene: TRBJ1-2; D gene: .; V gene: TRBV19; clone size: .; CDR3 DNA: TGTGCCAGTAAACGACGGCAGGAATTCGTCTACACCTTC; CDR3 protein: CASKRRQEFVYTF
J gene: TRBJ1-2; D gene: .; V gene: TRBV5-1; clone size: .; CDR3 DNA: TGCGCCAGCAGCTTGGAAGCAGCCAACAGAGACTATGGCTACACCTTC; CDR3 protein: CASSLEAANRDYGYTF
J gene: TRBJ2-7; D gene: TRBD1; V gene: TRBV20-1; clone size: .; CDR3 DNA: TGCAGTCCCCGGACAGGGGAGATTAGCGGGCAAACCTACGAGCAGTACTTC; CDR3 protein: CSPRTGEISGQTYEQYF
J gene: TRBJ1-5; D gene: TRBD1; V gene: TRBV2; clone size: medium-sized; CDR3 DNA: TGTGCCAGCAGTGAATACGGACAGGGCAATCAGCCCCAGCATTTT; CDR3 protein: CASSEYGQGNQPQHF
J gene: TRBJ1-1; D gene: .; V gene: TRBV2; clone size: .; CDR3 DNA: TGTGCCAGCAGCGTTGAGGGACGGGGGGAGCGAGCTTTCTTT; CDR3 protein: CASSVEGRGERAFF